The clone carrying this T cell receptor beta chain was found a few times. Its antigen is undetermined. None of the patients had undergone any treatment ahead of thyroid surgery. These data are taken from a study of metastatic and nonmetastatic thyroid tumors. Study-level background: Repertoires were compared across blood and tumor or nodule tissue from malignant and benign thyroid patients.

The CDR3 runs to 15 residues. J gave up 4 bases and V 2 bases, and 5 bases lay outside the gene matches. The germline CDR1 and CDR2 sequences are MNHNS and SASEGT. As handled by the study authors: The distant-metastasis classifier for papillary thyroid cancer was built from CDR3 differences across clinicopathological groups. MiXCR re-clonotyped the PCR reads for TCRdb. The V and J calls and clone size are TCRdb's, not the authors'. This sample carries fewer than 10,000 clones, approximately 40% of them seen once, and the ten largest clones take 33%. Broader study findings: In blood and tumor, TCR beta diversity was reportedly significantly higher in malignant thyroid tumors than in benign nodules.

The V gene is TRBV6-1, the J gene TRBJ1-2; TRBD1 aligns across 9 bases. The sequence derives from a male donor with papillary thyroid cancer or a benign thyroid nodule (not recorded which). Some clones in this sample may be carry-over from other donors' samples. The sample was tumor tissue. The CDR3 protein is CASSEKTGGGYGYTF. CDR3 DNA sequence: TGTGCCAGCAGTGAAAAGACAGGGGGTGGCTATGGCTACACCTTC.